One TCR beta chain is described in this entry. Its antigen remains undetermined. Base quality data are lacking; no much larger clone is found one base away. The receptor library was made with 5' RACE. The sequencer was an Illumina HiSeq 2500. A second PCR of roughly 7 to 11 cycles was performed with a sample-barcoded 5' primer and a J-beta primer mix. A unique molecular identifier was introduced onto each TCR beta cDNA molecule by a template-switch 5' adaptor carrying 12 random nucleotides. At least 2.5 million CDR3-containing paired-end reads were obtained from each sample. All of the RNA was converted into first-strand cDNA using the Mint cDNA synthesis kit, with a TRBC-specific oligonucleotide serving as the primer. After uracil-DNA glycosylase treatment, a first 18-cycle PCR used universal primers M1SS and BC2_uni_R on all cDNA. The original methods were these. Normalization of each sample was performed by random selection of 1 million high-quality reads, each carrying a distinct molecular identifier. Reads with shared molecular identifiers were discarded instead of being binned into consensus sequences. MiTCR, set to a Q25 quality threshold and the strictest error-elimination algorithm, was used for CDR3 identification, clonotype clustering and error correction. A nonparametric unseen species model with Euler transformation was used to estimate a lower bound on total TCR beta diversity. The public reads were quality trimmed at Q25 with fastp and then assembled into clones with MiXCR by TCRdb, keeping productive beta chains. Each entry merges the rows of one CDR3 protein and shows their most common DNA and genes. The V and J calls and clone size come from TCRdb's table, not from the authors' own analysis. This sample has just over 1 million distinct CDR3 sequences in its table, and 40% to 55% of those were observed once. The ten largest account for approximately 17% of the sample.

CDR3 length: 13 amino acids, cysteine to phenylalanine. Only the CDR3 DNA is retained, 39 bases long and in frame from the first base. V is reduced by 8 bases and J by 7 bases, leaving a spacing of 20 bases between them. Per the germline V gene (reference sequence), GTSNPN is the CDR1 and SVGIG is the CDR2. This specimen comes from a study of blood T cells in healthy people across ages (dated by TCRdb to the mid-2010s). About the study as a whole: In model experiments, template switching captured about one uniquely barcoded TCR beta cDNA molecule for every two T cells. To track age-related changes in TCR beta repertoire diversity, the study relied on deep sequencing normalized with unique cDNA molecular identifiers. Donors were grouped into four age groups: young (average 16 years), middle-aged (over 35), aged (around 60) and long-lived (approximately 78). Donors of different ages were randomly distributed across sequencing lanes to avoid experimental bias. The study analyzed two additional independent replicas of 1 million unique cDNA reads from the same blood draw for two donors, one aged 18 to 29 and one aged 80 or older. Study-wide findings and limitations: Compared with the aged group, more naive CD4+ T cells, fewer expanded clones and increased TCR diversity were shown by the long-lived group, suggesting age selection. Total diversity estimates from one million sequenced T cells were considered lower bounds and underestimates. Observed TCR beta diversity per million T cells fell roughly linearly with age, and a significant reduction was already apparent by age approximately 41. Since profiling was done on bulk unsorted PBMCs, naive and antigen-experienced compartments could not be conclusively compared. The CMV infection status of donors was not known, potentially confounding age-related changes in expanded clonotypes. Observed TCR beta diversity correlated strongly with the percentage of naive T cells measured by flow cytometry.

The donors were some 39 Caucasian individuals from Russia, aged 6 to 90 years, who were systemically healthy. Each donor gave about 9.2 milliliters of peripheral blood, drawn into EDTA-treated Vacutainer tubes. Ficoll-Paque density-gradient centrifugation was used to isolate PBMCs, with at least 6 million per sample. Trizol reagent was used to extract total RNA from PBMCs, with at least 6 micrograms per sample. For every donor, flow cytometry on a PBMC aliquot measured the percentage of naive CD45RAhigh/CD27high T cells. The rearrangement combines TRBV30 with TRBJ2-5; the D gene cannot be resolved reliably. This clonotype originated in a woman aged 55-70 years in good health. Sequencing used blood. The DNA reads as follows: TGTGCCCAGAATGGGGAAGCCTCAGGGACCCAGTACTTC. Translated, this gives CAQNGEASGTQYF.